Sequencing of this T cell receptor (beta chain) was carried out in a study of CD8 T cells in Susac syndrome. The authors sequenced TCR beta from blood CD8+ and CD4+ T cells. The patients serving as multiple sclerosis controls were treatment-naive. They had stable or active relapsing-remitting disease and fulfilled revised McDonald criteria. Both CD4+ and CD8+ T cells were negatively isolated, and TEMRA cells underwent FACS enrichment. The authors reverse transcribed 0.5 to 1 ug RNA with random hexamers. TCR beta CDR3 was amplified by immunoSEQ multiplex PCR. This amplification extended across 54 Vbeta and 13 Jbeta segments. Each CDR3 protein is one row after TCRdb ran MiXCR on the immunoSEQ multiplex PCR reads. Of some 260,000 distinct CDR3 sequences listed, 90% to 95% are singletons. Germline lookup yields CDR1 MNHEY and CDR2 SVGEGT. The CDR3 is 18 amino acids. The trim removed 3 bases at V and 2 bases at J, leaving 12 bases unmatched.

The V and J genes are TRBV6-2 or TRBV6-3 and TRBJ2-7; 11 bases match TRBD2. Material: CD4+ T cells from PBMCs. The origin of this receptor is a human donor with multiple sclerosis. DNA for the CDR3: TGTGCCAGCAGTTATCCTCCGGGACTAGCGGAGCCTGCCTACGAGCAGTACGTC. Protein sequence: CASSYPPGLAEPAYEQYV.